The entry below describes one TCR beta chain. This same CDR3 is encoded by further DNA sequences in the sample. CDR1 SNHLY and CDR2 FYNNEI come from the germline V gene. With V trimmed by 7 bases and J by 2 bases, 5 bases remained unmatched. This CDR3 is built from 13 residues. These data belong to a study of blood T cell repertoires in COVID-19. Study background: Both acute and convalescent COVID-19 samples were obtained from the United States, Italy and Spain. The cDNA or gDNA used as material had been derived from T cells, B-cell-depleted T cells, or PBMCs.

In the authors' workflow: Reference gene primers were amplified, and this amplification served to estimate nucleated cell counts. Using immunoSEQ multiplex PCR, the repertoire was profiled, and TCRdb retains in-frame clones only, with some absent. D and trimming were read from the DNA, whereas the V and J calls and clone size are those reported in that table. The table has 210,000 or so clones, 80% to 90% seen once. This receptor was obtained from a woman of 80 years or more with active or convalescent COVID-19. The chain combines TRBV2 with TRBJ2-7, with 7 bases fitting TRBD2. The material sequenced was peripheral blood. The CDR3 bases are TGTGCCAGCACGGGGGGTCTAGCCTACGAGCAGTACTTC. Its protein product is CASTGGLAYEQYF. Full variable domain (missing parts from reference TRBV2 and TRBJ2-7): EPEVTQTPSHQVTQMGQEVILRCVPISNHLYFYWYRQILGQKVEFLVSFYNNEISEKSEIFDDQFSVERPDGSNFTLKIRSTKLEDSAMYFCASTGGLAYEQYFGPGTRLTVT.